This T cell receptor beta chain originates from a study of identical twins. Whole-study results and caveats: The conclusions drew on cross-sectional statistical analysis instead of tracking the same donors.

Each CDR3 protein is one row after TCRdb ran MiXCR on the 5' RACE reads. The sample yields around 1.7 million distinct CDR3 sequences, around a third seen once. CDR1 is DFQATT and CDR2 is SNEGSKA in the germline V gene (reference sequence). The CDR3 extends over 14 amino acids. J was trimmed by 6 bases and V by 6 bases; bases with no gene match: 11. This clonotype was seen a handful of times. Antigen specificity is unknown. The sample consisted of cord blood. This TCR derives from a newborn girl in good health. This chain uses TRBV20-1 with TRBJ1-2, with 9 bases fitting TRBD1. CDR3 sequence: CSASSGTGSDGYTF. In DNA, the CDR3 is TGCAGTGCAAGCTCCGGGACAGGGAGTGATGGCTACACCTTC.